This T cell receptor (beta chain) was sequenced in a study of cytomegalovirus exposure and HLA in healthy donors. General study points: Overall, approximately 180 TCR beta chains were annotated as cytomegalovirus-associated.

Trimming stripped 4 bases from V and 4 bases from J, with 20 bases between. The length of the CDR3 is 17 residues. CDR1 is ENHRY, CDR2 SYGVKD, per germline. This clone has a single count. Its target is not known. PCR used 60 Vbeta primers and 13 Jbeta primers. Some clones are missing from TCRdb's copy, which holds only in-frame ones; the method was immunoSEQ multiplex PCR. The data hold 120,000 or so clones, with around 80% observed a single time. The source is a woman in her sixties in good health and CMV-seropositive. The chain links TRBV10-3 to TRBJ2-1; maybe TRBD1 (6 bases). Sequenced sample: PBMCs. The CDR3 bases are TGTGCCATCAGTGGGGGACAACTAGTTCCGGCATACAATGAGCAGTTCTTC. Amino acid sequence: CAISGGQLVPAYNEQFF.